This TCR beta chain was obtained from a study of CD8+ T cells in alopecia areata (dated by TCRdb to the late 2010s). A note on the overall study: Treated patients were enrolled in an open-label pilot trial of oral tofacitinib, 5 to 10 mg twice daily, for moderate-to-severe alopecia areata. Tofacitinib was given for 6 to 18 months, followed by 6 months of follow-up off drug to assess delayed response and recurrence. The study used high-throughput TCRbeta sequencing to examine T cell clonal expansion in alopecia areata, in both the C3H/HeJ mouse model and human patients. Human TCRbeta sequencing covered scalp tissue and sorted CD4+ and CD8+ peripheral blood T cells from patchy and totalis/universalis alopecia areata patients and healthy controls. Biopsies were taken from tofacitinib-treated patients at baseline and again at 4 and 24 weeks into treatment, and several of those patients also had a later scalp biopsy. Scalp clonality was compared across normal scalp (n=4), patchy alopecia areata scalp (n=8), and alopecia totalis/universalis scalp (n=8). RNA came from the PAXgene miRNA kit for fixed scalp, the miRNeasy kit for PBMCs, and the RNeasy kit for mouse skin. TCRbeta CDR3 regions were amplified by immunoSEQ multiplex PCR using 35 Vbeta forward and 13 Jbeta reverse primers.

Taken with the paper, the label for time point translates to: baseline before oral tofacitinib. Lesional scalp punch biopsies and peripheral blood were collected from alopecia areata patients. PBMCs were isolated by density centrifugation and stained for CD3, CD4 and CD8, and CD4+ and CD8+ T cells were sorted on a FACSAria. CDR1 and CDR2 (SEHNR, FQNEAQ) derive from the germline V gene (reference sequence). V and J lose 4 bases and 7 bases, and a span of 16 bases separates them. Its CDR3 holds 14 amino acids, cysteine through phenylalanine. Solely the CDR3 DNA is kept, with 42 bases framed from the first base. General conclusions and limits of the study: Compared with mice, TCR sequences shared between patients were less clear, possibly partly because of HLA diversity across the patient population. Higher clonality and more expanded CD8+ clones were observed in lesional scalp than in normal scalp, particularly in alopecia totalis/universalis, a finding suggestive of antigenic drive. Unlike mouse skin, which is dominated by gammadelta T cells, normal human skin has resident alphabeta T cells that are also sequenced, and this complicates analysis of the scalp TCR repertoire.

Preparation of the library involved the immunoSEQ multiplex PCR assay. RNA was extracted from all samples and reverse transcribed into cDNA, which served as template for TCR sequencing. First-strand cDNA was synthesized with SuperScript III using a 2:1 mix of oligo-dT and random hexamers. A synthetic immune receptor repertoire was used to gauge amplification bias, and whatever bias remained was removed computationally. From the authors' description of their analysis: After raw reads were preprocessed to remove errors, the CDR3 was defined following IMGT conventions as running from the conserved cysteine to phenylalanine. Clonality was calculated as 1 minus Shannon entropy normalized by log2 of the number of productive unique TCRs. Whether each scalp clone was CD4 or CD8 was inferred by checking scalp TCRbeta sequences against the CD4 and CD8 repertoires from sorted blood. This is the immuneACCESS table as TCRdb keeps it, with only in-frame sequences that have V and J called. A part of the clones is gone; compared with another copy, unresolved V genes explain less than half, and the rest is unexplained. That table supplies the V and J calls and clone size; D and trimming were determined from the DNA. This sample lists 140,000 to 150,000 clones; around 58% were detected once. Roughly 6.7% of the sample is held by the ten biggest clonotypes.

Regarding this clone: Its antigen is currently not known. Base qualities were left out, and no much larger clone turns up one base away.

This receptor was identified in a human donor with alopecia areata. This material consisted of CD4+ T cells sorted from blood, taken at week 0. Rearrangement joined TRBV7-9 to TRBJ1-2; no confident D gene assignment can be made. In nucleotides, the sequence is TGTGCCAGCAGCTCTGGTTCCTTCGGAGGTGGCTACACCTTC. Its translation reads: CASSSGSFGGGYTF.